This entry describes one TCR beta chain. Per germline, CDR1 SGHTA and CDR2 FQGTGA. The CDR3 runs to 14 residues. Germline trimming cut 5 bases from V and 8 bases from J; bases unmatched to any gene: 9. The data originate from a study of blood T cell repertoires in COVID-19. Study overall: The study drew acute and convalescent COVID-19 samples from the United States, Italy and Spain.

Clones were read by immunoSEQ multiplex PCR, and TCRdb kept only the in-frame ones, dropping some. The sample records around 290,000 clones, more than 75% being singletons. This TCR derives from a woman in her 50s who had recovered from COVID-19. Sequences were obtained from peripheral blood. The chain uses TRBV7-3 and TRBJ1-2, with 9 bases matching TRBD1. The CDR3 spells CASSATGGAGGYTF. The CDR3, as DNA: TGTGCCAGCAGCGCTACAGGGGGCGCTGGGGGCTACACCTTC.